The clone carrying this T cell receptor (beta chain) came up once. Assay: immunoSEQ multiplex PCR; the TCRdb copy retains only in-frame clones and omits some. The sample records 50,000 to 55,000 clones, approximately 89% being singletons. This specimen belongs to a study of blood T cell repertoires in COVID-19. Study-wide background: Both acute and convalescent COVID-19 samples were obtained from the United States, Italy and Spain.

Sequenced sample: peripheral blood. The source is a man between 60 and 75 years old with active COVID-19.

The CDR3 loop is CASRRNLSERNEQYF. The CDR3 DNA reads TGTGCCAGCAGACGCAACCTTAGTGAGAGGAACGAGCAGTACTTC. The rearrangement uses TRBV28 and TRBJ2-7; D remains ambiguous. The CDR3 is 15 amino acids. With 6 bases removed from V and 5 bases from J, the gap between germline ends came to 20 bases. Germline V gives CDR1 MDHEN, CDR2 SYDVKM.